A single sample gave rise to the 25 T cell receptor beta chains below, sequenced in a study of blood T cell repertoires in COVID-19. Data came from immunoSEQ multiplex PCR; TCRdb stores just in-frame clones and leaves some out. This sample yields under 75,000 clones, of which approximately 86% are seen a single time; less than 20% belongs to the top ten. The sample taken for sequencing was peripheral blood. The source is an elderly woman with active COVID-19.

This clone was observed a handful of times. V gene TRBV6-2 or TRBV6-3 combines with J gene TRBJ2-4; tentatively, D is TRBD2 (7 bases). Trimming removed 0 bases from V and 6 bases from J, with 21 bases in between. Germline V gene data show CDR1 as MNHEY and CDR2 as SVGEGT. This CDR3 region has 18 residues. The CDR3 is CASSYSPGWRGLVNIQYF. CDR3 in DNA: TGTGCCAGCAGTTACTCCCCCGGGTGGCGGGGGCTCGTAAACATTCAGTACTTC.

The CDR3 is CASNRVQGEKYTF. The CDR3 bases are TGTGCCAGCAATAGAGTCCAGGGGGAGAAATACACCTTC. J is TRBJ1-2 and V is TRBV2; 7 positions agree with TRBD1. The germline V gene has CDR1 SNHLY and CDR2 FYNNEI. This CDR3 spans 13 amino acids. Trimming removed 7 bases from V and 11 bases from J; junction bases left unmatched: 13.

The V and J genes are TRBV28 and TRBJ2-3; 8 nucleotides align to TRBD1. The CDR3 runs to 15 residues. The germline V gene has CDR1 MDHEN and CDR2 SYDVKM. Unmatched junction bases numbered 10, after V lost 7 bases and J lost 4 bases. The CDR3 reads CASNLQGVLSDTQYF. The CDR3, as DNA: TGTGCCAGCAACTTACAGGGGGTACTATCAGATACGCAGTATTTT.

The V gene is TRBV7-3, the J gene TRBJ2-5; D perhaps matches TRBD1 (6 bases). The CDR3 sequence is 15 residues long. With 0 bases removed from V and 4 bases from J, the gap between germline ends came to 12 bases. Germline V gives CDR1 SGHTA, CDR2 FQGTGA. As DNA, the CDR3 is TGTGCCAGCAGCTTAACACCCAACAGGGTAGAGACCCAGTACTTC. It yields the protein CASSLTPNRVETQYF.

The genes are TRBV9 and TRBJ2-1; TRBD1 might be the D (6 bases). This CDR3 comprises 14 residues. CDR1 is SGDLS and CDR2 is YYNGEE in the germline V gene. Trimming removed 0 bases from V and 5 bases from J, with 9 bases in between. In nucleotides, the CDR3 is TGTGCCAGCAGCGTAGTGGGACAAAACAATGAGCAGTTCTTC. Its protein is CASSVVGQNNEQFF.

A few counts support this clone. The chain employs TRBV6-5 and TRBJ1-2; perhaps TRBD1 as D (6 bases). CDR3 size: 14 residues. Germline V gene lookup returns CDR1 MNHEY and CDR2 SVGAGI. V was cut by 0 bases and J by 4 bases, with 9 bases left in between. In nucleotides, the CDR3 is TGTGCCAGCAGTTACTCCAGACAGGTCTATGGCTACACCTTC. It is translated as CASSYSRQVYGYTF.

The genes are TRBV7-2 and TRBJ2-7, with 9 bases lining up with TRBD1. Germline-derived CDR1 and CDR2 are SGHTA and FQGNSA. CDR3 length equals 16 residues. The V gene end was trimmed by 8 bases and the J gene end by 2 bases; junction bases not matched to a gene: 13. CDR3 DNA: TGTGCCAGCGCTTACACTAGTCGGACAGGGGCCTACGAGCAGTACTTC. Its protein product is CASAYTSRTGAYEQYF.

The rearrangement links TRBV7-2 to TRBJ2-5; 12 nucleotides agree with TRBD2. The CDR3 runs 13 residues. Germline-derived CDR1 and CDR2 are SGHTA and FQGNSA. V was pared by 10 bases and J by 7 bases, with 7 bases of the junction left unmatched. This chain's CDR3 is CATASGGEGTQYF. CDR3 in DNA: TGTGCCACCGCTAGCGGGGGGGAAGGGACCCAGTACTTC.

The rearrangement links TRBV5-4 to TRBJ2-1; 9 bases map to TRBD1. Germline V lookup: CDR1 SGHNT, CDR2 YYREEE (reference sequence). The CDR3 loop spans 15 amino acids. The V gene end was trimmed by 3 bases and the J gene end by 3 bases; junction bases not matched to a gene: 4. The chain's CDR3 is CASSSTGGGYNEQFF. The CDR3, as DNA: TGTGCCAGCAGCTCCACAGGGGGCGGCTACAATGAGCAGTTCTTC.

This chain joins TRBV28 and TRBJ2-3; 8 nucleotides align to TRBD2. Looked up from germline, CDR1 is MDHEN and CDR2 is SYDVKM. Germline trimming cut 5 bases from V and 3 bases from J; bases unmatched to any gene: 7. The CDR3 runs 15 residues. CDR3 in DNA: TGTGCCAGCAGTCTGGCGGGGGGCAGGACAGATACGCAGTATTTT. Encoded protein: CASSLAGGRTDTQYF.

CDR3: CASSVALAGSGTGELFF. The CDR3 DNA follows: TGTGCCAGCAGCGTAGCCCTAGCGGGGTCGGGCACCGGGGAGCTGTTTTTT. The chain combines TRBV9 with TRBJ2-2; 9 nucleotides agree with TRBD2. Germline-derived CDR1 and CDR2 are SGDLS and YYNGEE. V dropped 0 bases and J dropped 4; count of bases not matched to a gene: 7. The CDR3 covers 17 residues.

The J gene is TRBJ2-7, the V gene TRBV18; TRBD1 aligns across 7 bases. Germline V lookup: CDR1 KGHSH, CDR2 LQKENI. CDR3 length: 15 amino acids. V gave up 2 bases and J gave up 3 bases; unmatched junction bases: 7. In DNA, the CDR3 is TGTGCCAGCTCACCATCCTACAACAGGGGCTACGAGCAGTACTTC. Protein product: CASSPSYNRGYEQYF.

The V call is TRBV5-1, the J call TRBJ1-1; D is possibly TRBD1 (5 bases). This CDR3 comprises 13 residues. CDR1 and CDR2 (germline): SGHRS, YFSETQ. The germline V and J ends were trimmed by 0 bases and 5 bases, with 8 bases remaining between them. The CDR3 is CASSLAAGTEAFF. The CDR3 nucleotides are TGCGCCAGCAGCTTGGCGGCAGGGACTGAAGCTTTCTTT.

The V and J genes are TRBV5-1 and TRBJ2-3, with 8 bases matching TRBD2. V dropped 1 base and J dropped 1; count of bases not matched to a gene: 8. The CDR3 covers 17 residues. Per the germline V gene, CDR1 is SGHRS and CDR2 is YFSETQ. CDR3 residues: CASSLSWRGAGTDTQYF. Written as DNA, the CDR3 is TGCGCCAGCAGCTTGTCGTGGCGGGGGGCAGGCACAGATACGCAGTATTTT.

This chain uses TRBV6-5 with TRBJ2-7, with a weak D call TRBD1 (5 bases). The germline gives CDR1 MNHEY, CDR2 SVGAGI. V lost 2 bases and J lost 9, with 17 bases in between. The length of the CDR3 is 14 residues. DNA for the CDR3: TGTGCCAGCAGTTACGGAGACAGTCAGTCAAGGCAGTACTTC. This encodes CASSYGDSQSRQYF.

The V gene is TRBV27, the J gene TRBJ2-1, with 7 bases fitting TRBD1. The germline V gene encodes CDR1 MNHEY and CDR2 SMNVEV (reference sequence). The CDR3 length is 15 residues. V lost 3 bases and J lost 7; bases outside the gene matches: 9. CDR3 sequence (DNA): TGTGCCAGCAGTTTCACAGGGGCCCGTCGGAATGAGCAGTTCTTC. Protein: CASSFTGARRNEQFF.

The V and J genes are TRBV28 and TRBJ2-1; D is perhaps TRBD2 (5 bases). V shed 6 bases and J shed 1 base, with 16 bases lying between them. The CDR3 has 16 amino acids. CDR1 is MDHEN, CDR2 SYDVKM, per germline. This CDR3 reads CASRALEAGSYNEQFF. CDR3 sequence (DNA): TGTGCCAGCAGGGCCCTGGAGGCCGGTTCCTACAATGAGCAGTTCTTC.

The V gene is TRBV7-2, the J gene TRBJ1-5, with 7 bases that match TRBD1. In germline, CDR1 is SGHTA, CDR2 FQGNSA. V lost 3 bases and J lost 2; bases outside the gene matches: 4. The CDR3 extends over 15 amino acids. The CDR3 is CASSFNRGGNQPQHF. CDR3 DNA: TGTGCCAGCAGCTTTAACAGGGGTGGCAATCAGCCCCAGCATTTT.

CDR3 DNA: TGTGCCAGCAGTGTAGCGGGGGGGCCAGATACGCAGTATTTT. Protein product: CASSVAGGPDTQYF. The V and J genes are TRBV6-4 and TRBJ2-3; 11 positions match TRBD2. CDR3 length: 14 residues. The V gene end was trimmed by 4 bases and the J gene end by 4 bases; junction bases not matched to a gene: 1. Germline assignment: CDR1 MRHNA and CDR2 SNTAGT.

V usage is TRBV9 and J usage is TRBJ2-1; D might be TRBD2 (7 bases). The germline gives CDR1 SGDLS, CDR2 YYNGEE. Trimming took off 0 bases at V and 8 bases at J, with 15 bases between the two ends. The CDR3 runs to 15 residues. CDR3 nucleotides: TGTGCCAGCAGCGTAGGGGACTCGGGGGGCGATGAGCAGTTCTTC. Translated: CASSVGDSGGDEQFF.

The rearrangement joins TRBV6-5 to TRBJ2-7, with TRBD1 as a possible D gene (5 bases). CDR3 length: 14 residues. CDR1 is MNHEY, CDR2 SVGAGI, per germline. V was cut by 5 bases and J by 6 bases, with 17 bases left in between. As DNA, the CDR3 is TGTGCCAGCAGTCCCCTAACCCGACAGACCGAGCAGTACTTC. Its protein is CASSPLTRQTEQYF.

Here the CDR3 reads CASRTSGGISYEQYF. The DNA of the CDR3 is TGTGCCAGCCGGACTAGCGGGGGAATCTCCTACGAGCAGTACTTC. This chain joins TRBV7-2 and TRBJ2-7; 13 bases align to TRBD2. CDR1 is SGHTA and CDR2 is FQGNSA in the germline V gene. With V trimmed by 8 bases and J by 0 bases, 4 bases remained unmatched. There are 15 residues in the CDR3.

This clone has just one count. The genes are TRBV5-1 and TRBJ2-5, with 11 bases fitting TRBD2. This CDR3 spans 16 amino acids. Germline CDR1 SGHRS, CDR2 YFSETQ. V was clipped by 4 bases and J by 4 bases; unmatched bases: 9. CDR3 DNA: TGCGCCAGCAGCCCGGGGGGACTAGCGGTGGGAGAGACCCAGTACTTC. As protein: CASSPGGLAVGETQYF.

The chain carries TRBV9 and TRBJ1-1; tentative D call: TRBD1 (5 bases). The germline gives CDR1 SGDLS, CDR2 YYNGEE. The CDR3 loop spans 13 amino acids. The germline V and J ends were trimmed by 0 bases and 3 bases, with 6 bases remaining between them. Written as DNA, the CDR3 is TGTGCCAGCAGCGTAGCAGGGTACACTGAAGCTTTCTTT. The encoded protein is CASSVAGYTEAFF.

The rearrangement joins TRBV30 to TRBJ2-3, with TRBD1 identical over 8 bases. The CDR3 contains 15 residues. J gave up 1 base and V 1 base, and 4 bases lay outside the gene matches. The germline gives CDR1 GTSNPN, CDR2 SVGIG (reference sequence). The CDR3 DNA is TGTGCCTGGAGTGGACAGGGGTCCCGCACAGATACGCAGTATTTT. It is translated as CAWSGQGSRTDTQYF. The whole variable domain, filled in from reference TRBV30 and TRBJ2-3, reads SQTIHQWPATLVQPVGSPLSLECTVEGTSNPNLYWYRQAAGRGLQLLFYSVGIGQISSEVPQNLSASRPQDRQFILSSKKLLLSDSGFYLCAWSGQGSRTDTQYFGPGTRLTVL.